This T cell receptor (beta chain) was identified during a study of blood T cell repertoires in COVID-19. Background on the study: Spain, Italy and the United States supplied samples that represented acute and convalescent COVID-19. The analysed material was cDNA or gDNA that came from T cells, B-cell-depleted T cells, or PBMCs.

The germline CDR1 and CDR2 sequences are LGHDT and YNNKEL (reference sequence). This CDR3 comprises 15 residues. Trimming removed 1 base from V and 2 bases from J, with 12 bases in between. Authors' methods: From reference gene primer amplification, estimates of nucleated cell counts were derived. Assay used: immunoSEQ multiplex PCR; TCRdb lists only in-frame clones, some missing. D and trimming come from the DNA, and the V and J calls and clone size come from that table. This table holds around 150,000 clones, around 82% found once. This clonotype originated in a middle-aged woman with COVID-19, enrolled during active disease. Sequenced: peripheral blood. The chain joins TRBV3-1 (or the pseudogene TRBV3-2) to TRBJ2-7; D is uncertain. Written as DNA, the CDR3 is TGTGCCAGCAGCCAAGCTATAGCCCCTACCTACGAGCAGTACTTC. This encodes CASSQAIAPTYEQYF.